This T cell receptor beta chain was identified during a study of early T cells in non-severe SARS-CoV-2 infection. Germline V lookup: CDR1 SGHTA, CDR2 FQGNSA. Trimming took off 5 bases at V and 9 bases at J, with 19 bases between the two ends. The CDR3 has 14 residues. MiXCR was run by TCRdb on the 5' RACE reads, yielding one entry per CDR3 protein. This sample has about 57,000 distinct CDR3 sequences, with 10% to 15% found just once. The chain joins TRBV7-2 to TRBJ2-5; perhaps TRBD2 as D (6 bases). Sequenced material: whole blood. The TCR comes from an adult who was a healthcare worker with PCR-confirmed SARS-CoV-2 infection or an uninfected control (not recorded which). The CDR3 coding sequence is TGTGCCAGCAGCCCCCCCCGCGGGGCTCCGGCCCAGTACTTC. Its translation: CASSPPRGAPAQYF.